Presented here are 9 T cell receptor beta chains from one specimen sequenced in a study of early T cells in non-severe SARS-CoV-2 infection. One entry per CDR3 protein, called by TCRdb with MiXCR from the 5' RACE reads. The sample records tens of thousands of distinct CDR3 sequences, approximately 14% being singletons. Sequenced sample: whole blood. The origin of the receptors is an adult who was a healthcare worker with PCR-confirmed SARS-CoV-2 infection or an uninfected control (not recorded which).

CDR3 DNA sequence: TGTGCCAGCAGTGCGTCTAGCGGGGGACCAGAGACCCAGTACTTC. Protein product: CASSASSGGPETQYF. This rearrangement joins TRBV2 to TRBJ2-5; 10 bases fit TRBD2. Germline V CDR1 and CDR2: SNHLY, FYNNEI. The CDR3 has 15 amino acids. J lost 4 bases, V lost 4 bases, and 6 bases had no gene match.

This clonotype was seen ten or more times. The chain carries TRBV4-1 and TRBJ1-5, with a weak D call TRBD1 (5 bases). Between the trimmed V and J ends, which lost 1 base and 1 base, there was a span of 14 bases. The germline gives CDR1 MGHRA, CDR2 YSYEKL. The CDR3 totals 17 residues. The CDR3 nucleotides are TGCGCCAGCAGCCAAGGGAGCACCGGGACGAGCAATCAGCCCCAGCATTTT. This translates into CASSQGSTGTSNQPQHF.

As regards this clonotype: A junction end diverges from the germline sequence, so it may reflect a read error. This chain joins TRBV7-7 and TRBJ1-5, with D unresolved. Per the germline V gene, CDR1 is SSHAT and CDR2 is FNYEAQ (reference sequence). The CDR3 runs to 14 residues. The DNA of the CDR3 is TGTGCTAGCAGCGCCCTAGGTGTCAATCAGCCCCAGCATTTT. It encodes CASSALGVNQPQHF.

The chain links TRBV27 to TRBJ2-5, with TRBD2 matching over 8 bases. The V gene's germline CDR1 is MNHEY and CDR2 SMNVEV (reference sequence). V dropped 5 bases and J dropped 6; count of bases not matched to a gene: 8. The CDR3 is 14 amino acids. The CDR3 DNA follows: TGTGCCAGCAGTCTCCGGACTAGCCTGCAGACCCAGTACTTC. It specifies CASSLRTSLQTQYF.

This clonotype was seen only a few times. The rearrangement uses TRBV28 and TRBJ2-2; no firm D call. Germline values: CDR1 MDHEN, CDR2 SYDVKM. Trimming stripped 3 bases from V and 0 bases from J, with 2 bases between. The CDR3 is made up of 13 amino acids. The CDR3 sequence is CASSFSNTGELFF. CDR3 nucleotide sequence: TGTGCCAGCAGTTTTTCGAACACCGGGGAGCTGTTTTTT.

This chain uses TRBV3-1 with TRBJ2-3, with 8 bases lining up with TRBD2. Germline V gene data show CDR1 as LGHDT and CDR2 as YNNKEL (reference sequence). CDR3 length equals 15 residues. The junction had 7 bases not matched to a gene; V was cut back by 4 bases and J by 4 bases. CDR3 protein: CASSPPAGVADTQYF. The DNA for the CDR3 is TGTGCCAGCAGCCCCCCAGCGGGGGTCGCAGATACGCAGTATTTT.

A few counts support this clonotype. The chain employs TRBV2 and TRBJ1-6; D gene ambiguous. V lost 4 bases and J lost 7, with 11 bases in between. This CDR3 has 14 amino acids. Per germline, CDR1 SNHLY and CDR2 FYNNEI. In DNA, the CDR3 is TGTGCCAGCAGTGGCATCAGCGGAAATTCACCCCTCCACTTT. Translating it yields CASSGISGNSPLHF.

This clonotype has more than one count but fewer than ten. This chain joins TRBV10-1 and TRBJ1-1; D not certain. This CDR3 comprises 15 residues. CDR1 WNHNN and CDR2 SYGVQD come from the germline V gene (reference sequence). The V gene lost 3 bases and the J gene lost 1 base, with 12 bases spanning the gap. CDR3: CASSDYGSKNTEAFF. CDR3 in DNA: TGCGCCAGCAGTGACTACGGATCTAAGAACACTGAAGCTTTCTTT.

With regard to this clonotype: Because the CDR3 is missing its conserved closing phenylalanine or tryptophan, this is likely a read error. No DNA is shown, since the ends of the CDR3 on it are uncertain; the CDR3 is the one TCRdb lists. V and J are TRBV28 and TRBJ2-7; the table assigns TRBD1, which was not confirmed against the DNA. The V gene's germline CDR1 is MDHEN and CDR2 SYDVKM. From its first to its last residue, the CDR3 has 11 amino acids. This chain's CDR3 is CASRSDRAPEY.